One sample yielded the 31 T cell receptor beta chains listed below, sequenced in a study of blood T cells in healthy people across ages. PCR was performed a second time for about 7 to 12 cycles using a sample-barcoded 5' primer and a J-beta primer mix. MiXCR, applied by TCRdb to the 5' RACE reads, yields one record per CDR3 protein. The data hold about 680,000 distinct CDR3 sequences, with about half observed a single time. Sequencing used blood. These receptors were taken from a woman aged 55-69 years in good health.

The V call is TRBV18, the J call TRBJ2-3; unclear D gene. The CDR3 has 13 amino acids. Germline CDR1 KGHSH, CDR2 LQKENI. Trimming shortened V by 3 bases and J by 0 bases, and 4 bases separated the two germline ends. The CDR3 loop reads CASSPGSTDTQYF. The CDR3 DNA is TGTGCCAGCTCACCCGGTAGCACAGATACGCAGTATTTT.

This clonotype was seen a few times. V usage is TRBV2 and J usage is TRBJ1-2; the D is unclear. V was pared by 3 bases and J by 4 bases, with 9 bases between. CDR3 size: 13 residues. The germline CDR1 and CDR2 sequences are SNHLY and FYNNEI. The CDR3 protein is CASSDRLRYGYTF. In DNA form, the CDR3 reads TGTGCCAGCAGTGACAGACTCCGCTATGGCTACACCTTC.

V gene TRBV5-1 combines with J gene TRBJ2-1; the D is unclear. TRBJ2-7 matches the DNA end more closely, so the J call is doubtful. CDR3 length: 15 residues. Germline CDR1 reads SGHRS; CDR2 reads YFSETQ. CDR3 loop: CASSPAQTTYNEQYF. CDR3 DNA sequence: TGCGCCAGCAGCCCAGCCCAAACTACTTACAATGAGCAGTACTTC.

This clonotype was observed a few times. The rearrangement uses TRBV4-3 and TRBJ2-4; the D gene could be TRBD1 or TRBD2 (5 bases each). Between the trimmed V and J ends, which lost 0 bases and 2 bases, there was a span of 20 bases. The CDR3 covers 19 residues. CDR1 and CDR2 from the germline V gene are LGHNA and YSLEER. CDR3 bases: TGCGCCAGCAGCCAAGATCCATTTCCGGGACGAGCGACCAAAAACATTCAGTACTTC. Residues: CASSQDPFPGRATKNIQYF.

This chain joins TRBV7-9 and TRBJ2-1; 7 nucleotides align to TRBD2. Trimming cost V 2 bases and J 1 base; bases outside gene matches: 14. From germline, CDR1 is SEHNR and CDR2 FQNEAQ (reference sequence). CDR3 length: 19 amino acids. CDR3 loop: CASSLTSAGAYGSYNEQFF. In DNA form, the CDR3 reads TGTGCCAGCAGCTTAACTTCTGCGGGAGCTTACGGTTCCTACAATGAGCAGTTCTTC.

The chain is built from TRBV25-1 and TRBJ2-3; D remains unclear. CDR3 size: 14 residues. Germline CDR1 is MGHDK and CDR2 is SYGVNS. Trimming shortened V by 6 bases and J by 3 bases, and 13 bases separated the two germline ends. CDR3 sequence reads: CASRRQQSTDTQYF. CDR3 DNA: TGTGCCAGCAGACGTCAACAAAGTACAGATACGCAGTATTTT.

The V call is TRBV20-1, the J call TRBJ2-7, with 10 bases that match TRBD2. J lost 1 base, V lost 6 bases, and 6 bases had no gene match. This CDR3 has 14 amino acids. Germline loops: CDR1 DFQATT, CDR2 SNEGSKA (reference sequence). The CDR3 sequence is CSAERTSGSYEQYF. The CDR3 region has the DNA TGCAGTGCCGAAAGGACTAGCGGTTCCTACGAGCAGTACTTC.

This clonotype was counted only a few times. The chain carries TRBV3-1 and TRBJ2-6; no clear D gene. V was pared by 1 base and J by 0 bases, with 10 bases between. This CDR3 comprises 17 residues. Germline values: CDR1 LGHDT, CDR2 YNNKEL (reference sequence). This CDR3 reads CASSQGLPRSGANVLTF. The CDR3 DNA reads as TGTGCCAGCAGCCAAGGCTTGCCACGCTCTGGGGCCAACGTCCTGACTTTC.

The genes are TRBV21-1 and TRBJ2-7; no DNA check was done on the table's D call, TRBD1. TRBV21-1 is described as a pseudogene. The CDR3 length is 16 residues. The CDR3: CASSKGGQVLLQEQYF. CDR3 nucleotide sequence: TGTGCCAGCAGCAAAGGGGGACAGGTGTTACTACAGGAGCAGTACTTC.

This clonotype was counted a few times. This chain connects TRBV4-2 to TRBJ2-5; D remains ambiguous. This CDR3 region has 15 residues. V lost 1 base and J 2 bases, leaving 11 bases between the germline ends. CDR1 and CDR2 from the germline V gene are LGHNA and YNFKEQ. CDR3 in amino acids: CASSQVSHSQETQYF. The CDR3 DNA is TGTGCCAGCAGCCAAGTCTCCCATTCACAAGAGACCCAGTACTTC.

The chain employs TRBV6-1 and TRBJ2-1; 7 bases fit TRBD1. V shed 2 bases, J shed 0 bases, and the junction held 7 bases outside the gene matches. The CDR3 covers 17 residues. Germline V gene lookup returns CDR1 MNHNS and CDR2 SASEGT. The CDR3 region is CASSERGTVSSYNEQFF. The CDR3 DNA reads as TGTGCCAGCAGTGAAAGGGGGACAGTTTCCTCCTACAATGAGCAGTTCTTC.

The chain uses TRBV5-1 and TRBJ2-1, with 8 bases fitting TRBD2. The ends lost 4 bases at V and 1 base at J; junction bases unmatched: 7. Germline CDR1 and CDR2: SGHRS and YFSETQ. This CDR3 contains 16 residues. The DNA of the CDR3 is TGCGCCAGCAGCCCAGGACTAGCTTTGTCCTACAATGAGCAGTTCTTC. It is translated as CASSPGLALSYNEQFF.

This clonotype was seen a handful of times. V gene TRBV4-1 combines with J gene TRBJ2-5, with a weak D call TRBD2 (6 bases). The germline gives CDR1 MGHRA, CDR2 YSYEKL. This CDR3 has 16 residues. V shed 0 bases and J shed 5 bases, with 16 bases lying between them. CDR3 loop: CASSQDGDWASETQYF. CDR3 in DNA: TGCGCCAGCAGCCAAGATGGGGACTGGGCGTCGGAGACCCAGTACTTC.

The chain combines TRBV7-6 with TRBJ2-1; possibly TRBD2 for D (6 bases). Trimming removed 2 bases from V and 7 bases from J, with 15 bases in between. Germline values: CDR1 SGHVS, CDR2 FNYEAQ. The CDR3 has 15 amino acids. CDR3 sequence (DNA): TGTGCCAGCAGCTTATCCGGGAGAGATGAGAATGAGCAGTTCTTC. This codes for CASSLSGRDENEQFF. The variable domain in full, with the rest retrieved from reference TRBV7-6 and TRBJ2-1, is GAGVSQSPRYKVTKRGQDVALRCDPISGHVSLYWYRQALGQGPEFLTYFNYEAQQDKSGLPNDRFSAERPEGSISTLTIQRTEQRDSAMYRCASSLSGRDENEQFFGPGTRLTVL.

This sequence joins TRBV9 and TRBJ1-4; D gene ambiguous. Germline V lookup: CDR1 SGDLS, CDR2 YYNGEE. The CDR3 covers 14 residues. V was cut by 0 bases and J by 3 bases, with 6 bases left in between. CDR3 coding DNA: TGTGCCAGCAGCGTAGCTGGGTCTAATGAAAAACTGTTTTTT. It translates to CASSVAGSNEKLFF.

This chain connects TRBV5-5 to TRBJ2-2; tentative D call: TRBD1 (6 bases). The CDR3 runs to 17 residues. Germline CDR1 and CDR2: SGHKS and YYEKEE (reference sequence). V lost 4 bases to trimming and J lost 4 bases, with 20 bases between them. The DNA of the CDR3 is TGTGCCAGCAGCAGGAGCCGGGACACCGACCGCACCGGGGAGCTGTTTTTT. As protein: CASSRSRDTDRTGELFF.

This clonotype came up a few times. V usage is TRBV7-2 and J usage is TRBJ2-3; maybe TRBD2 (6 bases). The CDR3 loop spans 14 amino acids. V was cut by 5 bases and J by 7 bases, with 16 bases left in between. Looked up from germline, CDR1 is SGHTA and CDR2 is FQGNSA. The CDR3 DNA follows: TGTGCCAGCAGCACGGGACTTCTCGGCAATACGCAGTATTTT. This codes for CASSTGLLGNTQYF. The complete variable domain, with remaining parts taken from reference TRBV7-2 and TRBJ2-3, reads GAGVSQSPSNKVTEKGKDVELRCDPISGHTALYWYRQSLGQGLEFLIYFQGNSAPDKSGLPSDRFSAERTGGSVSTLTIQRTQQEDSAVYLCASSTGLLGNTQYFGPGTRLTVL.

CDR3 DNA sequence: TGTGCCAGCAGGGGACAAACCGGGACTAGCGGTGGGGGATCCAACAATGAGCAGTTCTTC. Amino acids: CASRGQTGTSGGGSNNEQFF. V gene TRBV6-1 combines with J gene TRBJ2-1, with TRBD2 identical over 11 bases. J lost 5 bases, V lost 6 bases, and 21 bases had no gene match. The CDR3 is made up of 20 amino acids. The germline V gene has CDR1 MNHNS and CDR2 SASEGT.

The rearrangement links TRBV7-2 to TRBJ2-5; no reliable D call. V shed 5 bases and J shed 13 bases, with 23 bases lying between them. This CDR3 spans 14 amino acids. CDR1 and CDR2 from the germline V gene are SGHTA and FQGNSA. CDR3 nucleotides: TGTGCCAGCAGCCCGGGCACAGAACACAATGAGCGGTACTTC. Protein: CASSPGTEHNERYF.

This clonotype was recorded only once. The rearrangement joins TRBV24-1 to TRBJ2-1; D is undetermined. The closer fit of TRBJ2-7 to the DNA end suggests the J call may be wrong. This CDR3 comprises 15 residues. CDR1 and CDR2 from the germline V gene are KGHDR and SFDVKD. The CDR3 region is CATSRPDLSYNEQYF. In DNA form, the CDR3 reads TGTGCCACCAGTAGACCGGACCTCTCCTACAATGAGCAGTACTTC.

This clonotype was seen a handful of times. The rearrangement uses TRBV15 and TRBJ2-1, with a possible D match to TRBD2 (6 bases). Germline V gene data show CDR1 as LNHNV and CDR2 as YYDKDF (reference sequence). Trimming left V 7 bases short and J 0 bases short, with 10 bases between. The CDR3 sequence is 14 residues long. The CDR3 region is CATTGGDSYNEQFF. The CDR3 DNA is TGTGCCACCACTGGCGGGGACTCCTACAATGAGCAGTTCTTC.

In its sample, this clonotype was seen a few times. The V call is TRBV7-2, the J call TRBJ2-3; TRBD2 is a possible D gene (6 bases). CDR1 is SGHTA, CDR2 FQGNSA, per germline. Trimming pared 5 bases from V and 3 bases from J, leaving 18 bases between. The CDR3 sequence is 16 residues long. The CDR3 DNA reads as TGTGCCAGCAGCGAAAATTTAGCGGAGAATACAGATACGCAGTATTTT. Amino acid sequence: CASSENLAENTDTQYF.

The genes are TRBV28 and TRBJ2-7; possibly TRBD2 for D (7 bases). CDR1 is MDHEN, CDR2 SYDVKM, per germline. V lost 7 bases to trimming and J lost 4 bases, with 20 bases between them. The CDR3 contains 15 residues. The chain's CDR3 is CASTSSRGGIYEQYF. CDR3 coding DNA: TGTGCCAGCACCTCAAGCAGGGGAGGGATTTACGAGCAGTACTTC.

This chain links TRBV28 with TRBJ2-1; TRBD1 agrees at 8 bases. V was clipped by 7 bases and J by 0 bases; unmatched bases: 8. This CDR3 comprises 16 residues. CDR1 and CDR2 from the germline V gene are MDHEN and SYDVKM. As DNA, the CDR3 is TGTGCCAGCATCGTCGGACAGGGACCCTCCTACAATGAGCAGTTCTTC. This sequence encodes CASIVGQGPSYNEQFF.

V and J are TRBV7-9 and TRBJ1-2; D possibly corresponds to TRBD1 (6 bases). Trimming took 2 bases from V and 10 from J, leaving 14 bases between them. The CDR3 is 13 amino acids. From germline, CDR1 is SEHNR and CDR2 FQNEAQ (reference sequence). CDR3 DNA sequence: TGTGCCAGCAGCTTACAAGACAGGACCGTCTACACCTTC. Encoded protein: CASSLQDRTVYTF.

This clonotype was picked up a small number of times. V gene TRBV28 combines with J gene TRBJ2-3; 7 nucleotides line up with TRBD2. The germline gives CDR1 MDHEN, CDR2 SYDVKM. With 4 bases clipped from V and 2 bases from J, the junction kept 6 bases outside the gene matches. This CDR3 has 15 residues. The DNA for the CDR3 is TGTGCCAGCAGTTCCCCTGCGGGAGCCACAGATACGCAGTATTTT. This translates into CASSSPAGATDTQYF.

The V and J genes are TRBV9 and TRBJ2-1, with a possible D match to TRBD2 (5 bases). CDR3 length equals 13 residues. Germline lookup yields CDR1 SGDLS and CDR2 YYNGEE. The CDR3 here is CAEERSSYNEQFF. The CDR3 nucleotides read TGTGCGGAGGAAAGGAGCTCCTACAATGAGCAGTTCTTC.

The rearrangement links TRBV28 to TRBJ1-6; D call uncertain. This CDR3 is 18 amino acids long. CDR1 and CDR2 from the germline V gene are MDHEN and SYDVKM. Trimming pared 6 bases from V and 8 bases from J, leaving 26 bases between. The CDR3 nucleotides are TGTGCCAGCAGCCCATCTAAAGGTCTGGGGAGTATAGATTCACCCCTCCACTTT. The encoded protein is CASSPSKGLGSIDSPLHF.

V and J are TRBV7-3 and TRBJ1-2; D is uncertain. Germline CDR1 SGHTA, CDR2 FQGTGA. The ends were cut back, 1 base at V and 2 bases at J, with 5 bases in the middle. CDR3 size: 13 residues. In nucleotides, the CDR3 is TGTGCCAGCAGCTTAAACGGGAACTATGGCTACACCTTC. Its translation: CASSLNGNYGYTF.

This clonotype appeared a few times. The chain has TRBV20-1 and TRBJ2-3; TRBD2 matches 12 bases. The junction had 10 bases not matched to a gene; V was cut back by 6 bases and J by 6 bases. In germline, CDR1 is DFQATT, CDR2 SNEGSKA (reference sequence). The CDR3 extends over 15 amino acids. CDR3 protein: CSAPWTSGIRDTQYF. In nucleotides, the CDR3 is TGCAGTGCACCATGGACTAGCGGGATACGGGATACGCAGTATTTT.

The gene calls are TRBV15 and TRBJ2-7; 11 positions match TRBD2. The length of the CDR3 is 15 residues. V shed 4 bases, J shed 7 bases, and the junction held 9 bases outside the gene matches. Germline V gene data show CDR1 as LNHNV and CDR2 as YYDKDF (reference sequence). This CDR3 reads CATSITSGGFNEQYF. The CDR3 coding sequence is TGTGCCACCAGCATAACTAGCGGGGGTTTCAATGAGCAGTACTTC.